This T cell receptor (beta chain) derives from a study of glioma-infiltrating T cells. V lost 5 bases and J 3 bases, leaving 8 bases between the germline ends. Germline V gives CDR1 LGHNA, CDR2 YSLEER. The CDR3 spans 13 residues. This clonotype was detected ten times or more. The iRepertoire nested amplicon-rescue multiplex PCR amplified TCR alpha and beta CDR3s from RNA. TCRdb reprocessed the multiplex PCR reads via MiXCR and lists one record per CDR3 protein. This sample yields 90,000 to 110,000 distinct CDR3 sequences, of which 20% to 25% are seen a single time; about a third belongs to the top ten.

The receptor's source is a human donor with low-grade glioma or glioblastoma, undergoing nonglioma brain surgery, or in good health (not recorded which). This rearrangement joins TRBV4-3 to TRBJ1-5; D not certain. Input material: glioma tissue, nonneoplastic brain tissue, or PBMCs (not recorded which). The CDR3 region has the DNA TGCGCCAGCAGCTTAGGGTTCAATCAGCCCCAGCATTTT. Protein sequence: CASSLGFNQPQHF.